The 10 T cell receptor beta chains listed next were all sequenced from one sample in a study of cytomegalovirus exposure and HLA in healthy donors. The PCR ran on 60 Vbeta and 13 Jbeta primers. The table came from immunoSEQ multiplex PCR; TCRdb's copy has only in-frame clones and leaves some out. The data show 150,000 to 200,000 clones, approximately 71% seen once. Sequenced sample: PBMCs. These receptors all come from a girl aged 10-17 years in good health and CMV-seronegative.

The chain links TRBV29-1 to TRBJ1-2; possible D gene TRBD1, 5 bases. Germline-derived CDR1 and CDR2 are SQVTM and ANQGSEA. V was trimmed by 3 bases and J by 0 bases, leaving 14 bases between them. This CDR3 region has 15 residues. The chain's CDR3 is CSVEETVSANYGYTF. In DNA form, the CDR3 reads TGCAGCGTTGAGGAGACAGTTTCAGCTAACTATGGCTACACCTTC.

The genes are TRBV2 and TRBJ2-7; possibly TRBD1 for D (5 bases). V gave up 2 bases and J gave up 5 bases, with 16 bases separating them. The germline gives CDR1 SNHLY, CDR2 FYNNEI. The CDR3 consists of 15 residues. Here the CDR3 DNA reads TGTGCCAGCAGTGAAAGGGGTTTAGCAGGCCACGAGCAGTACTTC. Translating it yields CASSERGLAGHEQYF.

This clone was seen a single time. The chain links TRBV5-5 to TRBJ2-2; D is unclear. Looked up from germline, CDR1 is SGHKS and CDR2 is YYEKEE (reference sequence). Deletions cut 2 bases from V and 5 bases from J, with 16 bases between. This CDR3 has 16 amino acids. For the CDR3, the DNA is TGTGCCAGCAGCTTACGGGTGGAGAGCCTTACCGGGGAGCTGTTTTTT. Residues: CASSLRVESLTGELFF. Looking up the rest from reference TRBV5-5 and TRBJ2-2 gives the full variable domain: DAGVTQSPTHLIKTRGQQVTLRCSPISGHKSVSWYQQVLGQGPQFIFQYYEKEERGRGNFPDRFSARQFPNYSSELNVNALLLGDSALYLCASSLRVESLTGELFFGEGSRLTVL.

CDR3 in DNA: TGTGCCAGCAGCCCCACAGGGCGGAACACTGAAGCTTTCTTT. This sequence encodes CASSPTGRNTEAFF. The chain is built from TRBV11-2 and TRBJ1-1, with a weak D call TRBD1 (6 bases). This CDR3 has 14 amino acids. Trimming stripped 5 bases from V and 1 base from J, with 11 bases between. Germline lookup yields CDR1 SGHAT and CDR2 FQNNGV.

V usage is TRBV2 and J usage is TRBJ2-5, with D unresolved. CDR1 SNHLY and CDR2 FYNNEI come from the germline V gene. This CDR3 comprises 12 residues. V lost 1 base to trimming and J lost 5 bases, with 5 bases between them. The CDR3 DNA reads as TGTGCCAGCAGTGAAGTATCGGAGACCCAGTACTTC. Its translation: CASSEVSETQYF.

The chain recombines TRBV9 with TRBJ2-7; 8 bases agree with TRBD1. Unmatched junction bases numbered 4, after V lost 1 base and J lost 1 base. The CDR3 runs to 15 residues. Germline V gene data show CDR1 as SGDLS and CDR2 as YYNGEE. CDR3: CASSVSWTGSYEQYF. As DNA, the CDR3 is TGTGCCAGCAGCGTATCCTGGACAGGGTCCTACGAGCAGTACTTC. Full variable domain (rest looked up from reference TRBV9 and TRBJ2-7): DSGVTQTPKHLITATGQRVTLRCSPRSGDLSVYWYQQSLDQGLQFLIQYYNGEERAKGNILERFSAQQFPDLHSELNLSSLELGDSALYFCASSVSWTGSYEQYFGPGTRLTVT.

This clone showed up just once. The chain links TRBV29-1 to TRBJ2-7; a possible D gene is TRBD2 (5 bases). V lost 4 bases, J lost 9 bases, and 13 bases lay in between. Germline V gene lookup returns CDR1 SQVTM and CDR2 ANQGSEA. CDR3 length equals 11 residues. CDR3 in amino acids: CSVADYAGQYF. CDR3 coding DNA: TGCAGCGTTGCAGACTACGCGGGGCAGTACTTC.

The table lists this clone with a few counts. This chain connects TRBV6-4 to TRBJ1-5; a weak D match, TRBD1 (5 bases). The CDR3 runs 13 residues. V was cut by 5 bases and J by 3 bases, with 8 bases left in between. In germline, CDR1 is MRHNA, CDR2 SNTAGT. Here the CDR3 reads CASSRGDNQPQHF. Written as DNA, the CDR3 is TGTGCCAGCAGTCGGGGGGACAATCAGCCCCAGCATTTT.

V and J are TRBV7-9 and TRBJ2-1, with 7 bases identical to TRBD2. This CDR3 is 14 amino acids long. The V gene's germline CDR1 is SEHNR and CDR2 FQNEAQ (reference sequence). The V gene end was trimmed by 10 bases and the J gene end by 4 bases; junction bases not matched to a gene: 10. The chain's CDR3 is CATPGLADYNEQFF. CDR3 nucleotides: TGTGCCACTCCCGGGCTAGCGGATTACAATGAGCAGTTCTTC.

The chain links TRBV5-4 to TRBJ1-6; tentatively, D is TRBD1 (5 bases). V was trimmed by 0 bases and J by 3 bases, leaving 13 bases between them. CDR1 is SGHNT and CDR2 is YYREEE in the germline V gene (reference sequence). There are 17 residues in the CDR3. This chain's CDR3 is CASSLDAPGDYNSPLHF. DNA of the CDR3: TGTGCCAGCAGCTTGGACGCCCCGGGGGACTATAATTCACCCCTCCACTTT.